This TCR beta chain was profiled in a study of Graves' ophthalmopathy and Graves' hyperthyroidism. CDR3 regions of TCR beta were amplified from RNA transcripts. An opening RT-PCR round employed HTBI primers and preceded a second-round multiplex PCR. Using its own MiXCR run on the multiplex PCR reads, TCRdb lists one record per CDR3 protein. The sample yields around 1.1 million distinct CDR3 sequences, about 36% seen once. The CDR3 contains 16 residues. Germline V lookup: CDR1 MGHDK, CDR2 SYGVNS. V was pared by 7 bases and J by 5 bases, with 14 bases of the junction left unmatched. The sample comprised peripheral blood or thyroid tissue (not recorded which). The TCR was taken from an adult man with Graves' hyperthyroidism. The rearrangement links TRBV25-1 to TRBJ2-5; 9 bases align to TRBD2. The CDR3 sequence: CASTGFAGGPRETQYF. The DNA of the CDR3 is TGTGCCAGCACGGGGTTCGCGGGAGGGCCCAGGGAGACCCAGTACTTC.